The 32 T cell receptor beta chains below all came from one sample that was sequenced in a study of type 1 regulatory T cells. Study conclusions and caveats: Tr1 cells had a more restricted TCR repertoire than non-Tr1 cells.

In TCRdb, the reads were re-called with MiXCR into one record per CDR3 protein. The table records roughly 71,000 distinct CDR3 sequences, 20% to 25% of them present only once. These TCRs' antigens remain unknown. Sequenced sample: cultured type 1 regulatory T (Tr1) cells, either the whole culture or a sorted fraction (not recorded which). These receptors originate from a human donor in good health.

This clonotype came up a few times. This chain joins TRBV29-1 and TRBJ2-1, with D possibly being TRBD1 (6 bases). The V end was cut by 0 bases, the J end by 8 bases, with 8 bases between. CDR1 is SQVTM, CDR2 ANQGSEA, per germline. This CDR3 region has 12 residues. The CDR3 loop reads CSVEEGGDEQFF. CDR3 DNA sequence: TGCAGCGTTGAAGAAGGGGGAGATGAGCAGTTCTTC.

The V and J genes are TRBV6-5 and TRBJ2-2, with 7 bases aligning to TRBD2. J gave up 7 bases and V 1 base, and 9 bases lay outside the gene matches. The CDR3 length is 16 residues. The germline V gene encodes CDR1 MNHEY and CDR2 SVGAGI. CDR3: CASSYYRDYRHGELFF. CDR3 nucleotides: TGTGCCAGCAGTTACTACCGGGACTACCGTCACGGGGAGCTGTTTTTT.

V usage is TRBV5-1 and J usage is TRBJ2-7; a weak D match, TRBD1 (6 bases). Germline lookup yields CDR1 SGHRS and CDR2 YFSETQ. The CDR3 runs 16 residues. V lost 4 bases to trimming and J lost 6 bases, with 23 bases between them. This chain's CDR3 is CASSPSPRGTTGEQYF. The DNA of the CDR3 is TGCGCCAGCAGCCCGTCACCAAGAGGGACAACCGGCGAGCAGTACTTC.

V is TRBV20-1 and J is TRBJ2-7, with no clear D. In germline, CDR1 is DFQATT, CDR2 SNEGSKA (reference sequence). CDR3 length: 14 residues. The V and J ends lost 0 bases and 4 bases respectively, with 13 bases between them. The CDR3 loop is CSARDLRVLYEQYF. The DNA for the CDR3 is TGCAGTGCTAGAGATCTACGCGTCCTGTACGAGCAGTACTTC.

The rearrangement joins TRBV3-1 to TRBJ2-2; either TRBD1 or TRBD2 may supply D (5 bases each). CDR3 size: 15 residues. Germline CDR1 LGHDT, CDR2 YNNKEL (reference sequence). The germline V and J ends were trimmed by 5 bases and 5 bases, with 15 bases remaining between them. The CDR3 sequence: CASSNRGAGTGELFF. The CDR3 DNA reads TGTGCCAGCAGCAACCGGGGTGCAGGGACCGGGGAGCTGTTTTTT. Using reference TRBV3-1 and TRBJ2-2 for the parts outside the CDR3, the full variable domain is DTAVSQTPKYLVTQMGNDKSIKCEQNLGHDTMYWYKQDSKKFLKIMFSYNNKELIINETVPNRFSPKSPDKAHLNLHINSLELGDSAVYFCASSNRGAGTGELFFGEGSRLTVL.

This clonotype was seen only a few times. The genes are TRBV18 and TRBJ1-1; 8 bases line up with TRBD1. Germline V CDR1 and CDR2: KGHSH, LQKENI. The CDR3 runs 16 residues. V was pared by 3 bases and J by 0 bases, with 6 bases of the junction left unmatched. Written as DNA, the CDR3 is TGTGCCAGCTCACCCGGACAGGGTTTGATGAACACTGAAGCTTTCTTT. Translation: CASSPGQGLMNTEAFF.

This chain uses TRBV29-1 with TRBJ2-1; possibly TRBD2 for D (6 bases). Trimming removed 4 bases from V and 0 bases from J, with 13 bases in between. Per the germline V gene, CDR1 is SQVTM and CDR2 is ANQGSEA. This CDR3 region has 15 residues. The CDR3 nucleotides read TGCAGCGTTGGACCCCTAGCGCGCTCCTACAATGAGCAGTTCTTC. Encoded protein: CSVGPLARSYNEQFF.

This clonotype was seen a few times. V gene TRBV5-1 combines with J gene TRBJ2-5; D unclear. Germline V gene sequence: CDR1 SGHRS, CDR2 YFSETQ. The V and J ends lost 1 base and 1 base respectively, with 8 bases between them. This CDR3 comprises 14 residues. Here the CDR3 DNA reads TGCGCCAGCAGCTTGTTAACGGCCCAAGAGACCCAGTACTTC. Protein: CASSLLTAQETQYF.

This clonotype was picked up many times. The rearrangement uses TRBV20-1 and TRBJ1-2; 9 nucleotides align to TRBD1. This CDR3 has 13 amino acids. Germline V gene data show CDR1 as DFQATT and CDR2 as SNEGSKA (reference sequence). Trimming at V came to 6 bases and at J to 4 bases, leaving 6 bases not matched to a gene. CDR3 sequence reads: CSATGGEGYGYTF. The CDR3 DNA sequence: TGCAGTGCAACAGGGGGCGAAGGCTATGGCTACACCTTC.

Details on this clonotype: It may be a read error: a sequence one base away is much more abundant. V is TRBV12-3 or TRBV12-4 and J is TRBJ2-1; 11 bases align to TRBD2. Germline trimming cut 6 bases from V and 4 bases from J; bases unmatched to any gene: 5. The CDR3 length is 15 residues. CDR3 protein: CASRPGLAVYNEQFF. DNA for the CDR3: TGTGCCAGCAGGCCGGGACTAGCGGTATACAATGAGCAGTTCTTC.

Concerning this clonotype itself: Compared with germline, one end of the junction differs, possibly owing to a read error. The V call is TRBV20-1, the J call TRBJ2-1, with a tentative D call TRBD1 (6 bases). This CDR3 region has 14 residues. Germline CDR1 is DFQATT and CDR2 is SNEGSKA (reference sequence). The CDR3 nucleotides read TGCAGTACTAGGATTCAGGGGAATTACAATGAGCAGTTCTTC. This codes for CSTRIQGNYNEQFF.

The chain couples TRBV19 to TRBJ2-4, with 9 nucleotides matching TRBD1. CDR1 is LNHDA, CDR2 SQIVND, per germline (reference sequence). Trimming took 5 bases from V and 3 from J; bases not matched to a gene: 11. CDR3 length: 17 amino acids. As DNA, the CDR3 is TGTGCCAGTAGTCGCTCGAGGACAGGGGTCAACAAAAACATTCAGTACTTC. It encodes CASSRSRTGVNKNIQYF.

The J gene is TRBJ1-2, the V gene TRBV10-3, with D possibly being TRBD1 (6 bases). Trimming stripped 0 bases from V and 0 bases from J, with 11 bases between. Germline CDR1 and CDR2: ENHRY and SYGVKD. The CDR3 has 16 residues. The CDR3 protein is CAISESTGLSNYGYTF. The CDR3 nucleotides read TGTGCCATCAGTGAGTCCACAGGGCTGTCTAACTATGGCTACACCTTC.

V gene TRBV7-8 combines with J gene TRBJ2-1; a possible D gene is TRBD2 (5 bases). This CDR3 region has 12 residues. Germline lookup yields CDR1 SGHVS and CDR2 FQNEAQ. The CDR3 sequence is CVTLEAYNEQFF. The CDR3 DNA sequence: TGTGTCACCCTGGAGGCATACAATGAGCAGTTCTTC.

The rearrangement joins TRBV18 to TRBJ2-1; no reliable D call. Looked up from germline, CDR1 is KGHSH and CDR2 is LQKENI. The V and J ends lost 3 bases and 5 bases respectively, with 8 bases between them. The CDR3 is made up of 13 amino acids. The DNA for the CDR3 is TGTGCCAGCTCACCTATAATCAACAATGAGCAGTTCTTC. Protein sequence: CASSPIINNEQFF.

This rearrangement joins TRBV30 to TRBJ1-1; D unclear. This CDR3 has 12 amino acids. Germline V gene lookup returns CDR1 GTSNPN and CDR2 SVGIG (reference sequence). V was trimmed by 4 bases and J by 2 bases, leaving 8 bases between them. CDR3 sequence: CAWTPGNTEAFF. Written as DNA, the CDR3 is TGTGCCTGGACTCCAGGCAACACTGAAGCTTTCTTT.

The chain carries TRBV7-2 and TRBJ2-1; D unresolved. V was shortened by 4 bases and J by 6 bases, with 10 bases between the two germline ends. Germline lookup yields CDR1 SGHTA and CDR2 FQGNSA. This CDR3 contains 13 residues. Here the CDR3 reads CASSSLSSNEQFF. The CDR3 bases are TGTGCCAGCAGCTCCCTCTCGTCCAATGAGCAGTTCTTC.

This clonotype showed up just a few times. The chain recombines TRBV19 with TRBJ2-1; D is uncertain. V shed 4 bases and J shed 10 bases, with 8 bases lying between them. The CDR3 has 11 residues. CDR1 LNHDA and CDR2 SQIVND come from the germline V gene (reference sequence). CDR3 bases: TGTGCCAGTAGTACTCTTGGGGAGCAGTTCTTC. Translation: CASSTLGEQFF. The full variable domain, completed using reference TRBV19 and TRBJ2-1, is DGGITQSPKYLFRKEGQNVTLSCEQNLNHDAMYWYRQDPGQGLRLIYYSQIVNDFQKGDIAEGYSVSREKKESFPLTVTSAQKNPTAFYLCASSTLGEQFFGPGTRLTVL.

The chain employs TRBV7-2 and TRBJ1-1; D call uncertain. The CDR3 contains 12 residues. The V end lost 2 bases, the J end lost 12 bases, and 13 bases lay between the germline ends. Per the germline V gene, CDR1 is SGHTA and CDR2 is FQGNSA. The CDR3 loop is CASSLRPQWPFF. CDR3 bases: TGTGCCAGCAGCTTAAGGCCCCAATGGCCTTTCTTT.

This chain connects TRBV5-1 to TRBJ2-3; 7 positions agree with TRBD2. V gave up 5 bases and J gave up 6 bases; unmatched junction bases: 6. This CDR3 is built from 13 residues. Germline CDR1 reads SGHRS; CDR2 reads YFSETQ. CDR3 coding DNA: TGCGCCAGCAGGGGGAGCGGGGCCGATACGCAGTATTTT. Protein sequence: CASRGSGADTQYF.

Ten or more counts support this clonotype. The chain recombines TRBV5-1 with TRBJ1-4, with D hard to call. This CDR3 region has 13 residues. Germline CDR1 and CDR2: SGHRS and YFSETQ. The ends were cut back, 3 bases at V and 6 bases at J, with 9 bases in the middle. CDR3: CASSSAPHEKLFF. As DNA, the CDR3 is TGCGCCAGCAGCTCCGCGCCCCATGAAAAACTGTTTTTT.

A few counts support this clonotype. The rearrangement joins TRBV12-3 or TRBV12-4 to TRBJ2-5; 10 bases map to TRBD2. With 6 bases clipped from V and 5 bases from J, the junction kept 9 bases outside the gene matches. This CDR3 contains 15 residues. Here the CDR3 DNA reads TGTGCCAGCAGCCGGGCCGGGACTAGCGAGGAGACCCAGTACTTC. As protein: CASSRAGTSEETQYF.

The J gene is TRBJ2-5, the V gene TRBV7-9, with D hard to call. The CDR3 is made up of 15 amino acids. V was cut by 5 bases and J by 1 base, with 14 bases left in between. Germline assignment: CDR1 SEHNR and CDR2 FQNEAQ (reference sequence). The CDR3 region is CASSGQGHIQETQYF. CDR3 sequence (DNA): TGTGCCAGCAGCGGCCAAGGGCACATCCAAGAGACCCAGTACTTC.

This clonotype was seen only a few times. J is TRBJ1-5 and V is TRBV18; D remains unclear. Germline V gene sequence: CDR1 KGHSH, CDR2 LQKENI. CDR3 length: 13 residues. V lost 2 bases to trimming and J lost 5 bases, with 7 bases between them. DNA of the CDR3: TGTGCCAGCTCACCAGAGGGTTATCAGCCCCAGCATTTT. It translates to CASSPEGYQPQHF.

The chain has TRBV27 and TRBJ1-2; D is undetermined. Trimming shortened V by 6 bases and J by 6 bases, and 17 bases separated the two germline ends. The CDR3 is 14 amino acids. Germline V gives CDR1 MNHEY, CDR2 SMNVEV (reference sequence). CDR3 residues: CASRGLREHHGYTF. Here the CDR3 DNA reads TGTGCCAGCAGGGGTTTAAGGGAGCACCATGGCTACACCTTC.

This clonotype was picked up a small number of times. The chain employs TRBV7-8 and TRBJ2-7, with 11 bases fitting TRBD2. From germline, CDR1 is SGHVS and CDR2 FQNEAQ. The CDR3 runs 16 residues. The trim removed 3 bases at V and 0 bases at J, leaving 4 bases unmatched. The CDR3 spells CASSFGLAGHSYEQYF. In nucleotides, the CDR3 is TGTGCCAGCAGCTTCGGACTAGCGGGCCACTCCTACGAGCAGTACTTC.

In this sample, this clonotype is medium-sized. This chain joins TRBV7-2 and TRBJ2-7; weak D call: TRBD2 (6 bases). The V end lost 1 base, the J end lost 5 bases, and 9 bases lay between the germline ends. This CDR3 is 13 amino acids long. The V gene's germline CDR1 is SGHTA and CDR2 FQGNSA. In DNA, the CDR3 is TGTGCCAGCAGCTTAGGGACTATCGACGAGCAGTACTTC. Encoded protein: CASSLGTIDEQYF.

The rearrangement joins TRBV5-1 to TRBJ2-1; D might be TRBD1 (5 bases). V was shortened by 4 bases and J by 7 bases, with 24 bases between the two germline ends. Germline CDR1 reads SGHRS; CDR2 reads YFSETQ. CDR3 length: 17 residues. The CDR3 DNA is TGCGCCAGCAGCGGCCAGGGCGCAAAATCCTTCGGAAATGAGCAGTTCTTC. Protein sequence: CASSGQGAKSFGNEQFF. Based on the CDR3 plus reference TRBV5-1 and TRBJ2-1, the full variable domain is KAGVTQTPRYLIKTRGQQVTLSCSPISGHRSVSWYQQTPGQGLQFLFEYFSETQRNKGNFPGRFSGRQFSNSRSEMNVSTLELGDSALYLCASSGQGAKSFGNEQFFGPGTRLTVL.

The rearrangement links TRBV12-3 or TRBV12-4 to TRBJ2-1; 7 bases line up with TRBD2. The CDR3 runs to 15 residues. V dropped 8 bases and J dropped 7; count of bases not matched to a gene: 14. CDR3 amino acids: CASAGGRTSQNEQFF. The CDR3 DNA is TGTGCCAGCGCTGGGGGTCGGACTAGTCAGAATGAGCAGTTCTTC.

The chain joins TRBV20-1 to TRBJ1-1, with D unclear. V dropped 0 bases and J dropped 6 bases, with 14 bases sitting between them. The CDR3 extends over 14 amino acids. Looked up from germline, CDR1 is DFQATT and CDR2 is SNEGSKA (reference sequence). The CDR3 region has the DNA TGCAGTGCTAGAGATTCAATGGGTAGTCCTGAAGCTTTCTTT. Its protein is CSARDSMGSPEAFF.

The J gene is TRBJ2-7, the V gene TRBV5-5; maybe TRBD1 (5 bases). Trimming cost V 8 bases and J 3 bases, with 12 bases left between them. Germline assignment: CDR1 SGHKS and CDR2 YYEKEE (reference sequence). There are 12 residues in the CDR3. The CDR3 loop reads CASSTDFYEQYF. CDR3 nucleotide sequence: TGTGCCAGTTCGACAGATTTCTACGAGCAGTACTTC.

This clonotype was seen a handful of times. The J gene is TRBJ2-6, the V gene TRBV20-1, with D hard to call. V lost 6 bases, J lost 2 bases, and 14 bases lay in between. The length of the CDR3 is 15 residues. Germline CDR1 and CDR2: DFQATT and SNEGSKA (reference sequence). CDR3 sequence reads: CSAKEVTAGANVLTF. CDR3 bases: TGCAGTGCCAAAGAGGTAACAGCTGGGGCCAACGTCCTGACTTTC.